The rows below give T cell receptor beta chains drawn from one sample of a study of T cells generated in artificial thymic organoids. TCRdb used MiXCR to reprocess the 5' RACE reads, holding one entry per CDR3 protein. The data contain 7,500 to 10,000 distinct CDR3 sequences, around 18% of them singletons. Sequencing input: naive CD8+ T cells from the thymus. Every receptor here comes from a human donor who gave cord blood stem cells for thymic organoid culture, a cardiac surgery patient who gave postnatal thymus, or a blood donor (not recorded which). The CDR3 runs from the conserved cysteine through the conserved F or W. D genes are given only for firm matches. Clone size is shown for a subset of rows, as once, few, many or a class of expanded clone.

-	medium-sized	TRBJ2-7	17	TRBV15	CATSRRNREGWLYEQYF	TGTGCCACCAGCAGACGTAACAGGGAAGGATGGCTCTACGAGCAGTACTTC
-	medium-sized	TRBJ2-4	14	TRBV4-1	CASSQGWAKNIQYF	TGCGCCAGCAGCCAAGGGTGGGCCAAAAACATTCAGTACTTC
TRBD1	-	TRBJ2-1	12	TRBV27	CASSRTGDEQFF	TGTGCCAGCAGTCGCACAGGGGATGAGCAGTTCTTC
TRBD2	medium-sized	TRBJ2-7	17	TRBV28	CASSASLGSGGTYEQYF	TGTGCCAGCAGTGCCAGCCTGGGTTCGGGAGGGACCTACGAGCAGTACTTC
-	medium-sized	TRBJ1-4	17	TRBV4-1	CASSPPWGRVESEKLFF	TGCGCCAGCAGTCCACCTTGGGGGAGGGTAGAAAGTGAAAAACTGTTTTTT
-	medium-sized	TRBJ1-2	13	TRBV14	CASSQSGDGEGTF	TGTGCCAGCAGCCAATCCGGGGACGGAGAAGGAACCTTC
TRBD2	medium-sized	TRBJ2-2	15	TRBV12-3/TRBV12-4	CASRLAGVGTGELFF	TGTGCCAGCAGGCTAGCGGGAGTAGGCACCGGGGAGCTGTTTTTT
TRBD2	-	TRBJ2-1	12	TRBV4-1	CASSAGVNEQFF	TGCGCCAGCAGTGCGGGAGTCAATGAGCAGTTCTTC
TRBD1	few	TRBJ2-7	15	TRBV2	CASSDRDRNSYEQYF	TGTGCCAGCAGTGACCGGGACAGGAACTCCTACGAGCAGTACTTC
-	many	TRBJ2-1	9	TRBV29-1	CSVANEQFF	TGCAGCGTTGCCAATGAGCAGTTCTTC
-	many	TRBJ1-2	13	TRBV4-1	CASSQEGNRANTF	TGCGCCAGCAGCCAAGAGGGGAACAGGGCTAACACCTTC
-	medium-sized	TRBJ1-2	15	TRBV28	CASITTSGGTQGYTF	TGTGCCAGCATCACTACCTCCGGGGGGACTCAAGGCTACACCTTC
-	medium-sized	TRBJ1-5	14	TRBV7-8	CASSINEYNQPQHF	TGTGCCAGCAGCATTAATGAGTACAATCAGCCCCAGCATTTT
TRBD1	-	TRBJ1-2	17	TRBV6-5	CASSATGGGVRDYGYTF	TGTGCCAGCAGCGCCACAGGGGGCGGGGTTAGAGACTATGGCTACACCTTC
-	medium-sized	TRBJ2-7	14	TRBV12-3/TRBV12-4	CASSFGSINYEQYF	TGTGCCAGCAGTTTCGGTAGTATTAACTACGAGCAGTACTTC
-	few	TRBJ2-3	14	TRBV12-5	CASGYQPSTDTQYF	TGTGCTAGTGGTTACCAGCCTAGCACAGATACGCAGTATTTT
TRBD1	-	TRBJ2-1	14	TRBV7-3	CASSLGQGKDEQFF	TGTGCCAGCAGCTTGGGACAGGGTAAGGATGAGCAGTTCTTC
-	medium-sized	TRBJ1-1	12	TRBV12-3/TRBV12-4	CASSHGRTRAFF	TGTGCCAGCAGCCACGGCCGGACAAGAGCTTTCTTT
-	-	TRBJ2-2	20	TRBV5-1	CASSLRVRSSGGLNTGELFF	TGCGCCAGCAGCTTGCGGGTTCGCTCGTCGGGGGGCCTGAACACCGGGGAGCTGTTTTTT
-	medium-sized	TRBJ1-5	13	TRBV6-2/TRBV6-3	CASSSQIFQPQHF	TGTGCCAGCAGTTCCCAGATTTTCCAGCCCCAGCATTTT
TRBD1	medium-sized	TRBJ2-7	15	TRBV4-1	CASSQEDRNGYEQYF	TGCGCCAGCAGCCAAGAGGACAGGAACGGCTACGAGCAGTACTTC
-	many	TRBJ2-5	14	TRBV13	CASSIGPTPETQYF	TGTGCCAGCAGCATAGGACCGACTCCGGAGACCCAGTACTTC
TRBD1	-	TRBJ2-7	15	TRBV6-1	CATLLGDRGHYEQYF	TGTGCCACCCTTCTCGGGGACAGGGGGCACTACGAGCAGTACTTC
TRBD1	many	TRBJ2-7	12	TRBV27	CASSLTGNEQYF	TGTGCCAGCAGTTTGACAGGGAACGAGCAGTACTTC
TRBD1	once	TRBJ1-1	17	TRBV6-2/TRBV6-3	CASSYGWTGRLNTEAFF	TGTGCCAGCAGTTATGGGTGGACAGGGCGCTTGAACACTGAAGCTTTCTTT
-	-	TRBJ2-1	15	TRBV4-2	CASSSGGGALNEQFF	TGTGCCAGCAGCTCCGGAGGCGGGGCGCTCAATGAGCAGTTCTTC
-	-	TRBJ2-1	13	TRBV4-1	CASSQEYVGEQFF	TGCGCCAGCAGCCAAGAATATGTAGGGGAGCAGTTCTTC
-	-	TRBJ1-2	15	TRBV5-6	CASSSNPSNGYGYTF	TGTGCCAGCAGCTCGAACCCGTCAAACGGGTATGGCTACACCTTC
TRBD2	few	TRBJ2-4	15	TRBV27	CASSLSIAGGDIQYF	TGTGCCAGCAGTTTATCGATTGCGGGGGGGGACATTCAGTACTTC
-	medium-sized	TRBJ1-1	15	TRBV11-2	CASSPSGGGRTEAFF	TGTGCCAGCAGCCCCTCCGGAGGGGGTCGAACTGAAGCTTTCTTT
TRBD1	few	TRBJ1-5	16	TRBV6-5	CASSASGQGGDQPQHF	TGTGCCAGCAGTGCATCGGGACAGGGGGGAGATCAGCCCCAGCATTTT
-	few	TRBJ1-5	13	TRBV27	CASSFDSNQPQHF	TGTGCCAGCAGTTTTGATAGCAATCAGCCCCAGCATTTT
-	medium-sized	TRBJ1-4	12	TRBV27	CARKEPNEKLFF	TGTGCCAGGAAAGAGCCTAATGAAAAACTGTTTTTT